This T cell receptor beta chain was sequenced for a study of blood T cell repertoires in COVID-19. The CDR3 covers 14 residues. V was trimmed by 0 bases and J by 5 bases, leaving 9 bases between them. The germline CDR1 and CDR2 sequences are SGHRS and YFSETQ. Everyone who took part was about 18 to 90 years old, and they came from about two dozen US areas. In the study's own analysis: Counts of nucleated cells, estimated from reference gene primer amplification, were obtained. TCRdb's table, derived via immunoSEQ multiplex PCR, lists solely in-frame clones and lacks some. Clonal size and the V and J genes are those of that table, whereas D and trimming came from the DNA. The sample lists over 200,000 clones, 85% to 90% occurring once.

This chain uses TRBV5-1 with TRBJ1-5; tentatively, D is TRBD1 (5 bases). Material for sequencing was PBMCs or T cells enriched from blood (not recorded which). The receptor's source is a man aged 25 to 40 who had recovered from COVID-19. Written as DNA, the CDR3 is TGCGCCAGCAGCTTGGCAGGGATCGATCAGCCCCAGCATTTT. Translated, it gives CASSLAGIDQPQHF.